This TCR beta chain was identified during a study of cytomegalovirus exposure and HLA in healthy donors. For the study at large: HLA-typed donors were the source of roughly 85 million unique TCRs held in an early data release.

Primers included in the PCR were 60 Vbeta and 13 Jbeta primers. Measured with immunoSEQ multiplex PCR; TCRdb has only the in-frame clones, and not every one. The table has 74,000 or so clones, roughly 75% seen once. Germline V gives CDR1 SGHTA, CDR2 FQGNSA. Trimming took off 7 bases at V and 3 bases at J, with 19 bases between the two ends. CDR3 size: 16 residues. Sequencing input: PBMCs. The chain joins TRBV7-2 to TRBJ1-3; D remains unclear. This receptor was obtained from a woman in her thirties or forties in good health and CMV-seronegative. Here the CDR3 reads CASTPVRGQGGNTIYF. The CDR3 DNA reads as TGTGCCAGCACCCCAGTTCGAGGGCAAGGTGGAAACACCATATATTTT. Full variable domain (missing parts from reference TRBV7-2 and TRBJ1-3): GAGVSQSPSNKVTEKGKDVELRCDPISGHTALYWYRQSLGQGLEFLIYFQGNSAPDKSGLPSDRFSAERTGGSVSTLTIQRTQQEDSAVYLCASTPVRGQGGNTIYFGEGSWLTVV.